This TCR beta chain appears in the sequencing data of a study of Ad26.COV2.S vaccination and SARS-CoV-2 variants. V was shortened by 8 bases and J by 6 bases, with 20 bases between the two germline ends. Per germline, CDR1 PRHDT and CDR2 FYEKMQ (reference sequence). This CDR3 region has 14 residues. Clones were read by immunoSEQ multiplex PCR, and TCRdb kept only the in-frame ones, dropping some. The sample contains 440,000 or so clones, approximately 90% of which appear only once. The treatment is: around 19 received Ad26.COV2.S at low or high dose, single or two shots; 5 received placebo; per-sample allocation not given. Sampling occurred on day 63 after the first vaccine or placebo injection.

The sequence derives from a person aged 18 to 59 who received the Ad26.COV2.S COVID-19 vaccine or a placebo. The sequenced sample was peripheral blood, obtained in a trial of Ad26.COV2.S vaccine versus placebo. The chain recombines TRBV13 with TRBJ2-7; perhaps D is TRBD1 or TRBD2 (7 bases each). CDR3 sequence (DNA): TGTGCCAGCTATCTCAGGGGGGGAATTGGCGAGCAGTACTTC. Translating it yields CASYLRGGIGEQYF.